This section outlines one T cell receptor beta chain sequence together with its context. After 5'RACE with constant-segment primers, TCR alpha and TCR beta cDNA libraries carrying sample barcodes and UMIs were obtained. TCRdb passed the 5' RACE reads through MiXCR, listing each CDR3 protein once. Counted here are about 260,000 distinct CDR3 sequences, 8% to 10% occurring once; the ten biggest clones make up around a fifth. The data originate from a study of T-cell memory formation after mild COVID-19. Across the study: Among the donors, TCR clusters were largely specific to each donor.

This CDR3 contains 13 residues. Trimming removed 1 base at V and 4 bases at J, with 10 bases between. Germline CDR1 SQVTM, CDR2 ANQGSEA. Sequenced material: PBMCs or a T cell subset sorted from them (not recorded which). The receptor comes from a man younger than 30 who had mild COVID-19 (a few samples of this study predate the infection). Cell type and time point are not known. The rearrangement joins TRBV29-1 to TRBJ1-1, with unresolved D. CDR3 bases: TGCAGCGTTGAAGTAGGCTTGGGCACTGAAGCTTTCTTT. Encoded protein: CSVEVGLGTEAFF.